Below, 23 T cell receptor beta chains from the same sample are listed, as sequenced in a study of CD8 T cells in ankylosing spondylitis. The antigens of these receptors remain unknown. Whole-study findings and limits: A motif of fewer than ten highly homologous TCR beta variants was seen as apparently characteristic of ankylosing spondylitis blood.

MiXCR, run by TCRdb on the 5' RACE reads, gives a single entry per CDR3 protein. The sample includes some 840,000 distinct CDR3 sequences, 12% of them seen just once. Sequencing used blood, either unsorted or a sorted T cell fraction (not recorded which). These receptors were obtained from a male donor with ankylosing spondylitis.

There are a few counts of this clonotype. The chain employs TRBV5-1 and TRBJ2-1; TRBD2 matches at 9 bases. The CDR3 is made up of 15 amino acids. J lost 6 bases, V lost 3 bases, and 7 bases had no gene match. The germline V gene has CDR1 SGHRS and CDR2 YFSETQ. The CDR3 nucleotides read TGCGCCAGCAGCTCGGGGGCTAGCGGGGTCAATGAGCAGTTCTTC. Its protein product is CASSSGASGVNEQFF.

This clonotype was picked up a small number of times. J is TRBJ2-3 and V is TRBV20-1, with 9 bases that match TRBD2. This CDR3 has 14 residues. V lost 6 bases, J lost 7 bases, and 11 bases stayed unmatched. Germline-derived CDR1 and CDR2 are DFQATT and SNEGSKA (reference sequence). CDR3 in amino acids: CSAPAAGGLNTQYF. CDR3 nucleotides: TGCAGTGCACCGGCAGCGGGGGGTCTCAATACGCAGTATTTT.

This clonotype appeared a few times. V gene TRBV6-5 combines with J gene TRBJ1-2; weak D call: TRBD1 (5 bases). V was pared by 3 bases and J by 2 bases, with 13 bases between. The CDR3 spans 15 residues. CDR1 is MNHEY and CDR2 is SVGAGI in the germline V gene. CDR3 region: CASSYSPGQNYGYTF. CDR3 DNA sequence: TGTGCCAGCAGTTATTCGCCGGGGCAAAACTATGGCTACACCTTC.

The chain employs TRBV7-9 and TRBJ2-5; D could derive from TRBD1 or TRBD2 (5 bases each). Trimming stripped 7 bases from V and 4 bases from J, with 19 bases between. CDR1 and CDR2 from the germline V gene are SEHNR and FQNEAQ (reference sequence). The CDR3 sequence is 15 residues long. CDR3 nucleotide sequence: TGTGCCAGCATACCCCGGGACGCAGAGCGAGAGACCCAGTACTTC. Its protein product is CASIPRDAERETQYF.

This clonotype has only a few counts. This rearrangement joins TRBV6-2 or TRBV6-3 to TRBJ2-7, with 9 nucleotides matching TRBD1. There are 15 residues in the CDR3. Germline assignment: CDR1 MNHEY and CDR2 SVGEGT. J lost 5 bases, V lost 5 bases, and 10 bases had no gene match. The CDR3 DNA reads TGTGCCAGCAGTGGCCTTGGGACAGGGACCCACGAGCAGTACTTC. Protein sequence: CASSGLGTGTHEQYF.

Notes on this clonotype: A read error may produce the germline difference seen at one junction end. V is TRBV29-1 and J is TRBJ2-1; tentative D call: TRBD1 (6 bases). Germline assignment: CDR1 SQVTM and CDR2 ANQGSEA. There are 11 residues in the CDR3. CDR3 DNA: TGCAGCGTTGAAGTGACAGGACTGCAGTCCTTC. As protein: CSVEVTGLQSF.

The CDR3 spells CAISPGVNCGYTF. The DNA of the CDR3 is TGTGCCATCAGCCCCGGGGTTAACTGCGGCTACACCTTC. The chain couples TRBV28 to TRBJ1-2; no firm D call. V was trimmed by 10 bases and J by 8 bases, leaving 20 bases between them. The CDR3 sequence is 13 residues long. Germline CDR1 and CDR2: MDHEN and SYDVKM.

This clonotype came up a few times. V usage is TRBV4-3 and J usage is TRBJ2-1; 11 positions agree with TRBD2. Germline CDR1 and CDR2: LGHNA and YSLEER. This CDR3 comprises 16 residues. The V segment lost 4 bases and the J segment 6 bases; nucleotides outside the gene matches: 8. The CDR3 DNA reads TGCGCCAGCAGCCGACTACTAGCGGGAGACCCCAATGAGCAGTTCTTC. It specifies CASSRLLAGDPNEQFF.

This clonotype was counted only a few times. The V and J genes are TRBV7-9 and TRBJ2-7, with D maybe TRBD1 (6 bases). The CDR3 has 13 amino acids. Per germline, CDR1 SEHNR and CDR2 FQNEAQ (reference sequence). The ends were cut back, 5 bases at V and 3 bases at J, with 11 bases in the middle. The CDR3 DNA sequence: TGTGCCAGCAGCGAAGGACAGTACTACGAGCAGTACTTC. Encoded protein: CASSEGQYYEQYF.

In this sample, this clonotype turned up a few times. The rearrangement joins TRBV7-2 to TRBJ1-4; 7 bases map to TRBD1. The V gene end was trimmed by 5 bases and the J gene end by 2 bases; junction bases not matched to a gene: 5. The CDR3 totals 15 residues. CDR1 and CDR2 (germline): SGHTA, FQGNSA. The CDR3 sequence: CASSLQGVTNEKLFF. DNA of the CDR3: TGTGCCAGCAGCCTTCAGGGGGTTACTAATGAAAAACTGTTTTTT.

This clonotype was counted ten times or more. The V gene is TRBV7-2, the J gene TRBJ2-3; 7 bases agree with TRBD2. The CDR3 sequence is 17 residues long. Germline lookup yields CDR1 SGHTA and CDR2 FQGNSA. V lost 4 bases, J lost 0 bases, and 10 bases stayed unmatched. The CDR3 sequence is CASSSRRGSSSTDTQYF. CDR3 nucleotide sequence: TGTGCCAGCAGCTCACGGCGGGGGAGTTCTAGCACAGATACGCAGTATTTT.

This chain connects TRBV20-1 to TRBJ1-5; TRBD1 might be the D (6 bases). The length of the CDR3 is 13 residues. With 6 bases removed from V and 1 base from J, the gap between germline ends came to 10 bases. The germline CDR1 and CDR2 sequences are DFQATT and SNEGSKA (reference sequence). For the CDR3, the DNA is TGCAGTGCCATCGACAGGAGCAATCAGCCCCAGCATTTT. Protein: CSAIDRSNQPQHF.

The chain carries TRBV20-1 and TRBJ2-3, with TRBD1 as a possible D gene (5 bases). Germline loops: CDR1 DFQATT, CDR2 SNEGSKA (reference sequence). The CDR3 covers 14 residues. Deletions cut 6 bases from V and 1 base from J, with 14 bases between. The CDR3: CSATVGHGTDTQYF. The CDR3 bases are TGCAGTGCCACCGTAGGACACGGCACAGATACGCAGTATTTT.

This clonotype occurred many times. The CDR3, as DNA: TGTGCCAGCAGCTTTACTACAGGGGGGTATCAGCCCCAGCATTTT. This gives the protein CASSFTTGGYQPQHF. The V gene is TRBV7-2, the J gene TRBJ1-5, with TRBD1 matching over 8 bases. In germline, CDR1 is SGHTA, CDR2 FQGNSA. Trimming took 3 bases from V and 5 from J; bases not matched to a gene: 6. CDR3 length: 15 residues.

The rearrangement uses TRBV10-3 and TRBJ2-3; D may be TRBD1 or TRBD2 (5 bases each). Trimming stripped 4 bases from V and 8 bases from J, with 10 bases between. In germline, CDR1 is ENHRY, CDR2 SYGVKD. The CDR3 runs to 12 residues. The CDR3 region is CAISAGQGTQYF. CDR3 nucleotide sequence: TGTGCCATCAGTGCGGGGCAGGGTACGCAGTATTTT.

In this sample, this clonotype turned up a few times. The rearrangement uses TRBV6-4 and TRBJ2-7, with 9 bases fitting TRBD2. J was trimmed by 0 bases and V by 3 bases; bases with no gene match: 3. This CDR3 has 15 amino acids. Per germline, CDR1 MRHNA and CDR2 SNTAGT. The CDR3 is CASSEVAGDSYEQYF. The CDR3 nucleotides read TGTGCCAGCAGTGAGGTAGCGGGGGACTCCTACGAGCAGTACTTC.

This chain uses TRBV7-2 with TRBJ2-3, with 7 bases matching TRBD1. This CDR3 is built from 14 residues. The J segment lost 7 bases and the V segment lost 0 bases, leaving 4 bases of the junction unmatched. Germline V gene lookup returns CDR1 SGHTA and CDR2 FQGNSA. This CDR3 reads CASSLAKQGNTQYF. The DNA for the CDR3 is TGTGCCAGCAGCTTAGCGAAACAGGGGAATACGCAGTATTTT.

This clonotype was detected many times. V gene TRBV20-1 combines with J gene TRBJ2-1; maybe TRBD2 (6 bases). V gave up 6 bases and J gave up 5 bases, with 17 bases separating them. Germline CDR1 reads DFQATT; CDR2 reads SNEGSKA (reference sequence). There are 14 residues in the CDR3. The CDR3 bases are TGCAGTGCCCAGTGGGACGGGGGTAACAATGAGCAGTTCTTC. Translated, it gives CSAQWDGGNNEQFF.

This clonotype was detected only a few times. In DNA form, the CDR3 reads TGTGCCAGCTCACCACCACGAGACAGCCACACCGGGGAGCTGTTTTTT. Its translation: CASSPPRDSHTGELFF. This chain connects TRBV18 to TRBJ2-2; tentatively, D is TRBD1 (5 bases). Per the germline V gene, CDR1 is KGHSH and CDR2 is LQKENI. V lost 0 bases, J lost 3 bases, and 11 bases lay in between. The CDR3 spans 16 residues.

This clonotype came up a few times. The chain recombines TRBV4-3 with TRBJ2-7; 10 bases are a match to TRBD2. The length of the CDR3 is 17 residues. CDR1 LGHNA and CDR2 YSLEER come from the germline V gene. V gave up 0 bases and J gave up 2 bases; unmatched junction bases: 7. For the CDR3, the DNA is TGCGCCAGCAGCCAAGACCTCGGCCTAGCGGGAGCCTACGAGCAGTACTTC. Residues: CASSQDLGLAGAYEQYF.

This clonotype was recorded a few times. The chain employs TRBV29-1 and TRBJ2-7, with 9 bases lining up with TRBD2. The germline V gene encodes CDR1 SQVTM and CDR2 ANQGSEA. The trim removed 7 bases at V and 9 bases at J, leaving 7 bases unmatched. CDR3 length equals 11 residues. The CDR3 region has the DNA TGCAGCGCCGGGACAGCGGGAGGGCAGTACTTC. Amino acid sequence: CSAGTAGGQYF.

This chain uses TRBV29-1 with TRBJ2-7; the match to TRBD2 covers 14 bases. The CDR3 is 16 residues long. Germline CDR1 and CDR2: SQVTM and ANQGSEA. The V gene end was trimmed by 7 bases and the J gene end by 4 bases; junction bases not matched to a gene: 12. CDR3 loop: CSAAGTSGSGVYEQYF. As DNA, the CDR3 is TGCAGCGCCGCCGGGACTAGCGGGAGTGGAGTTTACGAGCAGTACTTC.

The chain couples TRBV28 to TRBJ2-7, with D maybe TRBD1 (5 bases). Germline CDR1 MDHEN, CDR2 SYDVKM. Between the trimmed V and J ends, which lost 5 bases and 4 bases, there was a span of 18 bases. The CDR3 has 15 residues. CDR3 sequence (DNA): TGTGCCAGCAGTGCATGGGGCAGCAAAGTTTACGAGCAGTACTTC. It specifies CASSAWGSKVYEQYF.